This TCR beta chain emerged from a study of regulatory T cells in long-lasting Graves disease. This clonotype was seen at least ten times. The germline CDR1 and CDR2 sequences are MDHEN and SYDVKM. CDR3 length: 14 amino acids. Between the trimmed V and J ends, which lost 2 bases and 3 bases, there was a span of 10 bases. Arm-PCR of CDR3 regions with iRepertoire HTBI primers generated TCR beta libraries. TCRdb reanalysed the multiplex PCR reads using MiXCR and keeps one entry per CDR3 protein. The repertoire consists of 300,000 to 500,000 distinct CDR3 sequences, with about a fifth occurring once and the leading ten covering around 21%. Time point denoted: persistent/refractory GD, antithyroid drugs over 5 years with positive TRAb. PBMCs were the source of the RNA used for TCR sequencing.

The sequence derives from a female donor with Graves disease. Sequenced here: peripheral blood mononuclear cells (PBMCs), sampled when the disease was refractory, from a patient treated with antithyroid drugs. This chain joins TRBV28 and TRBJ1-1; D not resolved. Here the CDR3 reads CASSLRRLYTEAFF. The CDR3 DNA sequence: TGTGCCAGCAGTTTAAGGCGGTTATACACTGAAGCTTTCTTT.